This T cell receptor (beta chain) was recovered during a study of OX40 agonist ivuxolimab in advanced cancers. Data came from immunoSEQ multiplex PCR; TCRdb stores just in-frame clones and leaves some out. Altogether 35,000 to 45,000 clones are present, about three quarters being singletons, with the ten largest covering 20% to 25%. A remark on this clone: Other DNA sequences in the same sample also yield this CDR3.

The sequencing used CD4+ or CD8+ T cells sorted from blood, collected in a trial of the OX40 agonist ivuxolimab. The source of this sequence is an adult with an advanced solid tumor such as melanoma, head and neck, liver or kidney cancer.

CDR3 sequence (DNA): TGCGCCAGCAGCTCGGACGGAACCGGGGAGCTGTTTTTT. Amino acid sequence: CASSSDGTGELFF. The gene calls are TRBV5-1 and TRBJ2-2, with D unresolved. Trimming stripped 3 bases from V and 5 bases from J, with 8 bases between. The V gene's germline CDR1 is SGHRS and CDR2 YFSETQ. The CDR3 sequence is 13 residues long.